The present TCR beta chain was sequenced within a study of patients and donors after allogeneic stem cell transplantation. This clonotype was observed a few times. This CDR3 fails to terminate in the conserved phenylalanine or tryptophan, so it likely reflects a read error. The DNA is omitted, as the CDR3 cannot be located on it reliably, and the CDR3 follows TCRdb's listing. MiXCR, applied by TCRdb to the RT-PCR reads, yields one record per CDR3 protein. The sample lists roughly 880,000 distinct CDR3 sequences; roughly 18% were seen once. Germline V gives CDR1 SEHNR, CDR2 FQNEAQ (reference sequence). From its first to its last residue, the CDR3 has 10 amino acids.

The chain employs TRBV7-9 and TRBJ1-3. The sequenced sample consisted of blood, either unsorted or a sorted T cell fraction (not recorded which). The receptor was derived from a human donor who was either an allogeneic HSCT recipient or a stem cell or donor lymphocyte infusion donor (not recorded which). It is not recorded whose cells these are; they may come from a transplant donor. This CDR3 is CASSLIPLSL.